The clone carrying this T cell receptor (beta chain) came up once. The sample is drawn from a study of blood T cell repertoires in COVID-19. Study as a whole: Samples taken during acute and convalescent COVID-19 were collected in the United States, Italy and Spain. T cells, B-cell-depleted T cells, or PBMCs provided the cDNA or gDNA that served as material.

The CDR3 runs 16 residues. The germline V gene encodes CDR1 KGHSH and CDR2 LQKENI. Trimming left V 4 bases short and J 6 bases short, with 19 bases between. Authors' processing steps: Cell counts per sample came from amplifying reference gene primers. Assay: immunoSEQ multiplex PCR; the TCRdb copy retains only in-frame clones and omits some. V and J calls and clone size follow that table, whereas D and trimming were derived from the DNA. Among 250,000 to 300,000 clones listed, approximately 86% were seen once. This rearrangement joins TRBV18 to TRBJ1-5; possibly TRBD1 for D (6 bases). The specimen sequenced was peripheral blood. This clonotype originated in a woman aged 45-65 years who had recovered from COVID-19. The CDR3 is CASSLWDMGRGQPQHF. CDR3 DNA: TGTGCCAGCTCACTATGGGACATGGGGCGAGGTCAGCCCCAGCATTTT.